The rows below give T cell receptor beta chains drawn from one sample of a study of naive and memory T cell subsets. TCRdb reprocessed the UMI-ligation and nested PCR reads via MiXCR and lists one record per CDR3 protein. The sample lists approximately 140,000 distinct CDR3 sequences, roughly 22% occurring once. Sequencing used naive CD4+ T cells from blood. Receptors originate from a human donor in good health. Each CDR3 is given with its conserved first and last residue. A D gene is named only where the DNA matches it firmly. Some rows have no size entry. The others give once, few or many, or a class for an expanded clone.

clone_size d_call j_call v_call cdr3_nt cdr3_aa
many - TRBJ2-1 TRBV20-1 TGCAGTGCTAGTGGGGAGCGGAGGAACAATGAGCAGTTCTTC CSASGERRNNEQFF
few TRBD2 TRBJ2-1 TRBV2 TGTGCCAGCAGTTACGAGATAGCGGGATTTAGGAACAATGAGCAGTTCTTC CASSYEIAGFRNNEQFF
many - TRBJ2-7 TRBV28 TGTGCCACCAGCGGCGACATCGGGTTCCACTCCTACGAGCAGTACTTC CATSGDIGFHSYEQYF
few TRBD2 TRBJ2-7 TRBV18 TGTGCCAGCTCACCAGGCGGGGGCTCCTACGAGCAGTACTTC CASSPGGGSYEQYF
few TRBD2 TRBJ2-1 TRBV3-1 TGTGCCAGCAGTCTTAGCGGGACCCGTTACAATGAGCAGTTCTTC CASSLSGTRYNEQFF
few - TRBJ2-3 TRBV7-2 TGTGCCAGCAGCTTAGGCGGACCTAGCACAGATACGCAGTATTTT CASSLGGPSTDTQYF
- - TRBJ1-1 TRBV29-1 TGCAGCGCCGTACCGGGGCCAGATATCGGAGCTTTCTTT CSAVPGPDIGAFF
- - TRBJ2-1 TRBV18 TGTGCCAGCTCCCCCCCGGGGATTTACAATGAGCAGTTCTTC CASSPPGIYNEQFF
- - TRBJ2-7 TRBV28 TGTGCCAGCAGGCCGAGACTAATCTACGAGCAGTACTTC CASRPRLIYEQYF
- - TRBJ2-3 TRBV20-1 TGCAGTGCTTTCATGACGGGACACACAGATACGCAGTATTTT CSAFMTGHTDTQYF
many TRBD2 TRBJ2-7 TRBV28 TGTGCCAGCAGTTTATATGCGGGAGCCTCCTACGAGCAGTACTTC CASSLYAGASYEQYF
- TRBD2 TRBJ2-2 TRBV29-1 TGCAGCGTTGTGTTCTGGGGGACTAGTGGAGACGGGGGGCTGTTTTTT CSVVFWGTSGDGGLFF
- - TRBJ2-1 TRBV6-1 TGTGCCAGCAGTACGATAAGCTCCTACAATGAGCAGTTCTTC CASSTISSYNEQFF
few - TRBJ1-1 TRBV27 TGTGCCAGCAGTTTTCGCAGGAATGTGAACACTGAAGCTTTCTTT CASSFRRNVNTEAFF
- - TRBJ1-6 TRBV28 TGTGCCAGCAGTTTCGGCAGGGGATCCTATAATTCACCCCTCCACTTT CASSFGRGSYNSPLHF
many - TRBJ1-1 TRBV29-1 TGCAGCGTTGACCGCAGGGTGAACACTGAAGCTTTCTTT CSVDRRVNTEAFF
few - TRBJ2-6 TRBV12-3/TRBV12-4 TGTGCCAGCAGAATTCGCTCTGGGGCCAACGTCCTGACTTTC CASRIRSGANVLTF
- - TRBJ1-1 TRBV7-8 TGTGCCAGCAGCCCTATGAGTATTCAAGCTTTCTTT CASSPMSIQAFF
many - TRBJ2-5 TRBV28 TGTGCCAGCAGCTCGACCAGGACAGTACCAGAGACCCAGTACTTC CASSSTRTVPETQYF
- TRBD2 TRBJ2-1 TRBV28 TGTGCCAGCAGAACTAGCGGGAGGGCCCCGTTCTTC CASRTSGRAPFF
- - TRBJ2-1 TRBV7-8 TGTGCCAGCAGCTTAGTCCCACGAGGGCAAAGCTCCTACAATGAGCAGTTCTTC CASSLVPRGQSSYNEQFF
- TRBD2 TRBJ2-1 TRBV10-3 TGTGCCATCAGCCCCCCGGGACTAGCGGGAGGGAGAAACAATGAGCAGTTCTTC CAISPPGLAGGRNNEQFF
few - TRBJ1-5 TRBV6-6 TGTGCCAGCAGTCTCCCGGGAGATAGCAATCAGCCCCAGCATTTT CASSLPGDSNQPQHF
many - TRBJ2-1 TRBV29-1 TGCAGCGTTGCCAGGGTCAATGAGCAGTTCTTC CSVARVNEQFF
once - TRBJ2-6 TRBV20-1 TGCAGTGCCTTATCCCCAGGCGGAGCTGGGGCCAACGTCCTGACTTTC CSALSPGGAGANVLTF
few TRBD2 TRBJ2-3 TRBV2 TGTGCCAGCAAAGCTCTAGCGGGGGGCACAGATACGCAGTATTTT CASKALAGGTDTQYF
few - TRBJ1-5 TRBV20-1 TGCAGTGCTCCCGAGGGAGTGAATAGCAATCAGCCCCAGCATTTT CSAPEGVNSNQPQHF
- TRBD2 TRBJ2-1 TRBV13 TGTGCCAGCAGCTTAGTCTCGGCGGGAGGAATATACAATGAGCAGTTCTTC CASSLVSAGGIYNEQFF
- TRBD1 TRBJ2-5 TRBV29-1 TGCAGCGTAGGGACAGGGGGCTCGGGGGAGACCCAGTACTTC CSVGTGGSGETQYF
few TRBD2 TRBJ2-1 TRBV5-1 TGCGCCAGCACCGCTAGCGGTGCTCGGGACAATGAGCAGTTCTTC CASTASGARDNEQFF
few TRBD1 TRBJ2-6 TRBV7-2 TGTGCCAGCAGCTCTCGACAGGGGAGTTCCCTAACTGGGGCCAACGTCCTGACTTTC CASSSRQGSSLTGANVLTF
- TRBD2 TRBJ2-1 TRBV7-6 TGTGCCAGCAGCTTAACAAGACTAGCGGGAGAAGAGCAGTTCTTC CASSLTRLAGEEQFF
few TRBD1 TRBJ1-5 TRBV20-1 TGCAGTGCTCTTCCGGGACAGGGGGCCAATCAGCCCCAGCATTTT CSALPGQGANQPQHF
- - TRBJ1-5 TRBV11-2 TGTGCCAGCAGCTTAGGCCAGGGAAGTTTTCAGCCCCAGCATTTT CASSLGQGSFQPQHF
many - TRBJ1-1 TRBV29-1 TGCAGCGTTGAGGGTCTTATGATGAACACTGAAGCTTTCTTT CSVEGLMMNTEAFF
few - TRBJ2-1 TRBV25-1 TGTGCCACAAGGACTTCGACGCTTACTGAGCAGTTCTTC CATRTSTLTEQFF
few - TRBJ2-5 TRBV5-1 TGCGCCAGCAGCTTTATCGGGGTAGGGACGGAGACCCAGTACTTC CASSFIGVGTETQYF
many TRBD2 TRBJ2-2 TRBV12-3/TRBV12-4 TGTGCCAGCACCCCGCTAGCGGTGAACACCGGGGAGCTGTTTTTT CASTPLAVNTGELFF
many - TRBJ2-5 TRBV6-1 TGTGCCACTGCAAGAGGGGGGAACCAAGAGACCCAGTACTTC CATARGGNQETQYF
few - TRBJ2-7 TRBV12-3/TRBV12-4 TGTGCCAGCAGTTACCGCGGGGCGCGGGAGCAGTACTTC CASSYRGAREQYF
many - TRBJ2-7 TRBV28 TGTGCCAGCAGTCCCCGGGGCCAAAGCTACGAGCAGTACTTC CASSPRGQSYEQYF
few - TRBJ1-1 TRBV3-1 TGTGCCAGCAGCCAAGTTCTAGGCAGGGGTAACACTGAAGCTTTCTTT CASSQVLGRGNTEAFF
few - TRBJ2-5 TRBV12-2 TGTGCAAGTCGCTTAGGGTACCCCGGAGAAGGGGAGACCCAGTACTTC CASRLGYPGEGETQYF
few - TRBJ2-5 TRBV28 TGTGCCAGCAGTACTCCGTTGCCAGGGACCCAGTACTTC CASSTPLPGTQYF
few - TRBJ2-1 TRBV28 TGTGCCAGCAGGCCCACCGACGGCTCCTACAATGAGCAGTTCTTC CASRPTDGSYNEQFF
many - TRBJ2-1 TRBV6-2/TRBV6-3 TGTGCCAGCAGTTACGGGCAGGGATTCAATGAGCAGTTCTTC CASSYGQGFNEQFF
- TRBD2 TRBJ2-1 TRBV5-6 TGTGCCAGCAGGTTAGCGGGAACTAATGAGCAGTTCTTC CASRLAGTNEQFF
- - TRBJ2-5 TRBV12-3/TRBV12-4 TGTGCCAGCAGAACTAGACAAGAGACCCAGTACTTC CASRTRQETQYF
- TRBD2 TRBJ2-2 TRBV9 TGTGCCAGCAGCTCCCGGGGGGGGGCCACCGGGGAGCTGTTTTTT CASSSRGGATGELFF
few - TRBJ1-5 TRBV4-1 TGCGCCAGCAGCCAAGGAGTAGGGCCCAGCAATCAGCCCCAGCATTTT CASSQGVGPSNQPQHF
- - TRBJ1-5 TRBV20-1 TGCAGTGCGAGGAGAGAAGAAGCTCAGCCCCAGCATTTT CSARREEAQPQHF
- - TRBJ1-1 TRBV19 TGTGCCAGTAGTATAGGCTACCCCAGGACAGTGAACACTGAAGCTTTCTTT CASSIGYPRTVNTEAFF
- - TRBJ2-3 TRBV29-1 TGCAGCGTAAGGGAGAGGGTGGAAGATACGCAGTATTTT CSVRERVEDTQYF